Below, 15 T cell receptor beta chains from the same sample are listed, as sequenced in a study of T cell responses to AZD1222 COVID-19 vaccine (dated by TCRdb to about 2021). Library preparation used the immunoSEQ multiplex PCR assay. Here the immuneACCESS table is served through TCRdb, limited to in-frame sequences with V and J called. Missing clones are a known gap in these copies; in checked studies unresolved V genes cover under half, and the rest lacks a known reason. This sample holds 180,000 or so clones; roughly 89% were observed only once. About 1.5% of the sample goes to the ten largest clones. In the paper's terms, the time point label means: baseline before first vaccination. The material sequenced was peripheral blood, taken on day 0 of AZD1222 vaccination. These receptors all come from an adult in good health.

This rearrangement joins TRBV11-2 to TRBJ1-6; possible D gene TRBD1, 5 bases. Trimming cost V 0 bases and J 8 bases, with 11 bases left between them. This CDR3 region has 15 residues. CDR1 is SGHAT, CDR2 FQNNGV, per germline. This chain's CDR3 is CASSLDGVGDSPLHF. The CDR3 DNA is TGTGCCAGCAGCTTAGATGGGGTGGGGGATTCACCCCTCCACTTT.

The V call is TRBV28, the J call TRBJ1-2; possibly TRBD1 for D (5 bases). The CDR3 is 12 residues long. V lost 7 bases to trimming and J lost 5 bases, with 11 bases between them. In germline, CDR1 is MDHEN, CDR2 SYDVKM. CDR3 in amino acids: CASTHGGYGYTF. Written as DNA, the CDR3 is TGTGCCAGCACCCACGGGGGGTATGGCTACACCTTC.

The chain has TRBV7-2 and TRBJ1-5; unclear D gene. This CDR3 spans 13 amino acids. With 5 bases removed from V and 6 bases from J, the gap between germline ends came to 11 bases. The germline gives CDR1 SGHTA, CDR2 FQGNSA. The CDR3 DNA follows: TGTGCCAGCAGCCGCCGAGACGGTCAGCCCCAGCATTTT. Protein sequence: CASSRRDGQPQHF.

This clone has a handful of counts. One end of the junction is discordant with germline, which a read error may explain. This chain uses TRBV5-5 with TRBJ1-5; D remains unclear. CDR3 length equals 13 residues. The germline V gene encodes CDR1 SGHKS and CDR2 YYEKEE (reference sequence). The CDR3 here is CASSLAPNEPQHF. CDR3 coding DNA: TGTGCCAGCAGCTTGGCGCCCAATGAGCCCCAGCATTTT.

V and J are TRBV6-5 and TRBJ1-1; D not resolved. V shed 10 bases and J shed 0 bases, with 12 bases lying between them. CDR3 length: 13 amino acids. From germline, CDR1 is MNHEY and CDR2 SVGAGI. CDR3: CATRTQMNTEAFF. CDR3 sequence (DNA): TGTGCCACCCGGACCCAGATGAACACTGAAGCTTTCTTT.

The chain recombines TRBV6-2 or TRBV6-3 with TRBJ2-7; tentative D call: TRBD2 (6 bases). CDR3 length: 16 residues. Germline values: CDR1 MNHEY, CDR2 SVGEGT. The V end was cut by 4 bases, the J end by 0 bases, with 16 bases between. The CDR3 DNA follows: TGTGCCAGCAGTTGGGGGGACCCAGGGTTCTCCTACGAGCAGTACTTC. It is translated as CASSWGDPGFSYEQYF.

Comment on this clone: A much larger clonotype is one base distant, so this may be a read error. The DNA of the CDR3 is TGTGCCAGCAGGTGGAGCGGGGGTACCTACAAGCAGTACGTC. It yields the protein CASRWSGGTYKQYV. This chain uses TRBV2 with TRBJ2-7; 8 bases are shared with TRBD2. Germline V lookup: CDR1 SNHLY, CDR2 FYNNEI. This CDR3 contains 14 residues.

CDR3 DNA sequence: TGCGCCAGCAGCCAAGATTCCGCGGGTAGTTACAATGAGCAGTTCTTC. Protein sequence: CASSQDSAGSYNEQFF. This sequence joins TRBV4-3 and TRBJ2-1, with D perhaps TRBD2 (5 bases). The germline CDR1 and CDR2 sequences are LGHNA and YSLEER. V lost 0 bases and J 4 bases, leaving 13 bases between the germline ends. The length of the CDR3 is 16 residues.

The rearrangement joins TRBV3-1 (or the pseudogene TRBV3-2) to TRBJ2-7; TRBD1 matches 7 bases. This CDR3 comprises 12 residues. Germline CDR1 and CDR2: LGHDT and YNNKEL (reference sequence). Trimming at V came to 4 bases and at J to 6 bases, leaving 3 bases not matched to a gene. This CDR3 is CASSRGGREQYV. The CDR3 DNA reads TGTGCCAGCAGCCGAGGGGGCCGCGAGCAGTACGTC.

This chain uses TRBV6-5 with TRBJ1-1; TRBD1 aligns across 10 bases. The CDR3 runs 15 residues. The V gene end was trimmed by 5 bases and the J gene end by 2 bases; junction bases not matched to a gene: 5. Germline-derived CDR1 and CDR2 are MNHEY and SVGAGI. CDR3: CASSPKTGGNTEAFF. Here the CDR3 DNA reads TGTGCCAGCAGTCCGAAGACAGGGGGCAACACTGAAGCTTTCTTT.

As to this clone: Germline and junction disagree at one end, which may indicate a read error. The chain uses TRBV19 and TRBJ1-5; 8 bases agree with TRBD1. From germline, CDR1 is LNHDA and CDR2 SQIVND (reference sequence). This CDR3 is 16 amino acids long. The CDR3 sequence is CASSLDRGLGNQPQHF. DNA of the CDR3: TGTGCCAGTAGTCTAGACAGGGGCCTTGGCAATCAGCCCCAGCATTTT.

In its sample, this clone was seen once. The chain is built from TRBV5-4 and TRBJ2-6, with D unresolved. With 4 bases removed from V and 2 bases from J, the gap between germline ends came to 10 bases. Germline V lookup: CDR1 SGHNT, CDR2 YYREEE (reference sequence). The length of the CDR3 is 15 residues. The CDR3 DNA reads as TGTGCCAGCAGCCCGTACCGGGCTGGGGCCAACGTCCTGACTTTC. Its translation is CASSPYRAGANVLTF.

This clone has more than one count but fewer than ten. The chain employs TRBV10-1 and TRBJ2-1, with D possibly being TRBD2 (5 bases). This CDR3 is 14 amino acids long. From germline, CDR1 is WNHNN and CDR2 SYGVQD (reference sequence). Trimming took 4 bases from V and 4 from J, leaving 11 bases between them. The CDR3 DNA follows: TGCGCCAGCAGTGCGGTTTCGGGGTACAATGAGCAGTTCTTC. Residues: CASSAVSGYNEQFF.

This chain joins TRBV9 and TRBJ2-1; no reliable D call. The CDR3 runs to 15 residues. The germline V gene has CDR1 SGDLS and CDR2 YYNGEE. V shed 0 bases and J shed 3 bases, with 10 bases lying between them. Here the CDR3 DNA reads TGTGCCAGCAGCGTAGAGGGAATGCGCTACAATGAGCAGTTCTTC. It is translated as CASSVEGMRYNEQFF.

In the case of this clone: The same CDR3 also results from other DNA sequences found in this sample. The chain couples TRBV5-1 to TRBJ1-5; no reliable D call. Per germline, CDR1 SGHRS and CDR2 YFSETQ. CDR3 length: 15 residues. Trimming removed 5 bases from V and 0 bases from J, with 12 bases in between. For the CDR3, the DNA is TGCGCCAGCAGTTTAGACGGTTATAGCAATCAGCCCCAGCATTTT. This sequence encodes CASSLDGYSNQPQHF.